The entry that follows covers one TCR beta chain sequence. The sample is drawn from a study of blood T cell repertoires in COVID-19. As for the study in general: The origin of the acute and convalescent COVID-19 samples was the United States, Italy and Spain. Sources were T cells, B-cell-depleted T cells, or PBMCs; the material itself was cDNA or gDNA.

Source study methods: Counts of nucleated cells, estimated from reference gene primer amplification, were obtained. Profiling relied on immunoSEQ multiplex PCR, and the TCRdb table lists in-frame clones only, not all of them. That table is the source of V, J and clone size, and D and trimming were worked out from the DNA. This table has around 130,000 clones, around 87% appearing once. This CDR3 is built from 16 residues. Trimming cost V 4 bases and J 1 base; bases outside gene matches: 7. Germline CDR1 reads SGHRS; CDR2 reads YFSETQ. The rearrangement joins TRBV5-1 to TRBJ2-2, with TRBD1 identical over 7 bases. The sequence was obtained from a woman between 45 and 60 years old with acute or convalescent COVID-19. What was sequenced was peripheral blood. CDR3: CASSLSGQMNTGELFF. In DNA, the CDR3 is TGCGCCAGCAGCCTTTCGGGACAGATGAACACCGGGGAGCTGTTTTTT.